Reported below is one T cell receptor (beta chain). The antigen is not known. The record originates from a study of T-cell reconstitution after alpha-beta-depleted transplantation in children. Broader study findings: In patients about two months after transplant, alpha-beta T cells reportedly arose from several hundred expanded graft clones. Diversity and T-cell counts at one year after transplant derived mostly from new T cells.

Molecular barcoding with unique molecular identifiers was used for the TCRbeta library. TCRdb analysed the PCR reads with MiXCR anew, one entry per CDR3 protein. The table shows 200,000 to 300,000 distinct CDR3 sequences, with roughly 26% occurring only once. CDR3 size: 16 residues. The V end lost 5 bases, the J end lost 7 bases, and 24 bases lay between the germline ends. This clonotype originated in a girl aged 2-10 years with Fanconi anemia, due to receive a stem cell transplant. The chain carries TRBV12-3 or TRBV12-4 and TRBJ2-7; D gene ambiguous. The sample in question was PBMCs, obtained before TCRalphabeta/CD19-depleted stem cell transplant. CDR3 coding DNA: TGTGCCAGCAGTCCCCTGTCAGGAGAACTACTACGAGAGCAGTACTTC. Translated, it gives CASSPLSGELLREQYF.